The 10 T cell receptor beta chains presented below share a single source sample, sequenced in a study of T-cell reconstitution after alpha-beta-depleted transplantation in children. Preparing the TCRbeta library involved the use of unique molecular identifiers. TCRdb reprocessed the PCR reads with MiXCR, giving one entry per CDR3 protein. The table records 200,000 to 300,000 distinct CDR3 sequences, 12% of them present only once. The starting material was PBMCs from the stem cell graft donor, obtained from the stem cell graft. Receptors originate from a human donor who donated a stem cell graft to a child with acute lymphoblastic leukemia.

Ten or more counts support this clonotype. DNA of the CDR3: TGTGCCAGCAGCCGAGGGGACTCCTACGAGCAGTACTTC. Translated: CASSRGDSYEQYF. The chain joins TRBV6-1 to TRBJ2-7; D could derive from TRBD1 or TRBD2 (5 bases each). This CDR3 region has 13 residues. Per the germline V gene, CDR1 is MNHNS and CDR2 is SASEGT. Trimming left V 6 bases short and J 0 bases short, with 9 bases between.

This clonotype has at least ten counts. The chain joins TRBV4-2 to TRBJ2-2; D might be TRBD1 or TRBD2, each matching 5 bases. This CDR3 is built from 16 residues. Germline lookup yields CDR1 LGHNA and CDR2 YNFKEQ. The V end lost 6 bases, the J end lost 0 bases, and 14 bases lay between the germline ends. CDR3 sequence: CASRKEEGTNTGELFF. In DNA, the CDR3 is TGTGCCAGCAGGAAAGAAGAGGGGACGAACACCGGGGAGCTGTTTTTT.

There are a few counts of this clonotype. The chain joins TRBV7-9 to TRBJ2-1; possibly TRBD2 for D (5 bases). This CDR3 is built from 14 residues. From germline, CDR1 is SEHNR and CDR2 FQNEAQ (reference sequence). V lost 2 bases and J 0 bases, leaving 5 bases between the germline ends. CDR3 protein: CASSLLASYNEQFF. DNA of the CDR3: TGTGCCAGCAGCTTACTAGCCTCCTACAATGAGCAGTTCTTC.

The V call is TRBV12-5, the J call TRBJ1-1; tentatively, D is TRBD1 (5 bases). V gave up 1 base and J gave up 4 bases, with 10 bases separating them. CDR1 is LGHNT and CDR2 is FRNRAP in the germline V gene. The CDR3 runs 14 residues. CDR3 sequence reads: CASGLGGGGTEAFF. Written as DNA, the CDR3 is TGTGCTAGTGGTTTGGGGGGGGGAGGCACTGAAGCTTTCTTT.

The sample holds many counts of this clonotype. The J gene is TRBJ2-7, the V gene TRBV12-3 or TRBV12-4, with 8 bases aligning to TRBD2. The CDR3 totals 14 residues. V was pared by 3 bases and J by 2 bases, with 3 bases of the junction left unmatched. CDR3 region: CASSFGGVAYEQYF. The DNA of the CDR3 is TGTGCCAGCAGTTTCGGGGGGGTAGCCTACGAGCAGTACTTC.

This clonotype was seen repeatedly, ten times or more. The chain combines TRBV20-1 with TRBJ1-5, with D possibly matching TRBD1 (5 bases). This CDR3 spans 15 amino acids. Germline V gives CDR1 DFQATT, CDR2 SNEGSKA (reference sequence). Trimming pared 6 bases from V and 1 base from J, leaving 16 bases between. The CDR3 nucleotides read TGCAGTGCAACGACCCAGGGACTGAGCAATCAGCCCCAGCATTTT. Translated: CSATTQGLSNQPQHF.

This clonotype was observed many times. The chain combines TRBV7-2 with TRBJ2-2; 7 bases match TRBD1. The V gene end was trimmed by 7 bases and the J gene end by 2 bases; junction bases not matched to a gene: 7. Germline CDR1 and CDR2: SGHTA and FQGNSA. The length of the CDR3 is 15 residues. CDR3 loop: CASKTGYLNTGELFF. For the CDR3, the DNA is TGTGCCAGCAAGACAGGGTACCTCAACACCGGGGAGCTGTTTTTT.

This clonotype was seen repeatedly, ten times or more. CDR3 sequence reads: CASSTGTAINEKLFF. The CDR3 DNA sequence: TGTGCCAGCAGCACCGGGACAGCAATCAATGAAAAACTGTTTTTT. The chain employs TRBV7-8 and TRBJ1-4; 7 nucleotides line up with TRBD1. This CDR3 region has 15 residues. Trimming cost V 5 bases and J 5 bases; bases outside gene matches: 8. Germline CDR1 and CDR2: SGHVS and FQNEAQ. Together with reference TRBV7-8 and TRBJ1-4, the CDR3 gives the full variable domain: GAGVSQSPRYKVAKRGQDVALRCDPISGHVSLFWYQQALGQGPEFLTYFQNEAQLDKSGLPSDRFFAERPEGSVSTLKIQRTQQEDSAVYLCASSTGTAINEKLFFGSGTQLSVL.

This clonotype has a single count. V and J are TRBV7-9 and TRBJ2-2, with TRBD1 matching over 7 bases. Germline lookup yields CDR1 SEHNR and CDR2 FQNEAQ (reference sequence). The CDR3 has 16 amino acids. V was pared by 3 bases and J by 3 bases, with 7 bases of the junction left unmatched. This CDR3 is CASSLTGLIDTGELFF. CDR3 bases: TGTGCCAGCAGCTTGACAGGGTTGATCGACACCGGGGAGCTGTTTTTT. Supplemented by reference TRBV7-9 and TRBJ2-2, the full variable domain reads DTGVSQNPRHKITKRGQNVTFRCDPISEHNRLYWYRQTLGQGPEFLTYFQNEAQLEKSRLLSDRFSAERPKGSFSTLEIQRTEQGDSAMYLCASSLTGLIDTGELFFGEGSRLTVL.

This clonotype was found many times. J is TRBJ2-4 and V is TRBV3-1, with a weak D call TRBD1 (5 bases). This CDR3 has 16 residues. With 6 bases removed from V and 0 bases from J, the gap between germline ends came to 15 bases. From germline, CDR1 is LGHDT and CDR2 YNNKEL (reference sequence). The CDR3 region is CASRDTGSLAKNIQYF. CDR3 in DNA: TGTGCCAGCAGAGACACAGGTTCATTAGCCAAAAACATTCAGTACTTC.